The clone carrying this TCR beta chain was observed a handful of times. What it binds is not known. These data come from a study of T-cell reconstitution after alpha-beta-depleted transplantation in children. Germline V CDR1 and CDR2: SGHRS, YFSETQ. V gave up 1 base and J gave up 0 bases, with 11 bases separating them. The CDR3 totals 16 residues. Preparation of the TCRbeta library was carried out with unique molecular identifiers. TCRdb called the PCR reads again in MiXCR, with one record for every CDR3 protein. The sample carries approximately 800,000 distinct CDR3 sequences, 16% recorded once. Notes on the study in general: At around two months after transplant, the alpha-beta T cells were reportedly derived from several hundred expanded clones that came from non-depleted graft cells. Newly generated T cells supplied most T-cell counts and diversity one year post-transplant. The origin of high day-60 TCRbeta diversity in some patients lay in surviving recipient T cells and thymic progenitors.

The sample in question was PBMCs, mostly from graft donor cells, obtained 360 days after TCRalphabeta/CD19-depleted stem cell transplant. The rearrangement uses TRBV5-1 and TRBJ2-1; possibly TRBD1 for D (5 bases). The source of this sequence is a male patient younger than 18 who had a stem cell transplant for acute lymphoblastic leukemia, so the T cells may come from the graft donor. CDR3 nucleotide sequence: TGCGCCAGCAGCTTGTACAGGTACAGCTCCTACAATGAGCAGTTCTTC. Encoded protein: CASSLYRYSSYNEQFF.